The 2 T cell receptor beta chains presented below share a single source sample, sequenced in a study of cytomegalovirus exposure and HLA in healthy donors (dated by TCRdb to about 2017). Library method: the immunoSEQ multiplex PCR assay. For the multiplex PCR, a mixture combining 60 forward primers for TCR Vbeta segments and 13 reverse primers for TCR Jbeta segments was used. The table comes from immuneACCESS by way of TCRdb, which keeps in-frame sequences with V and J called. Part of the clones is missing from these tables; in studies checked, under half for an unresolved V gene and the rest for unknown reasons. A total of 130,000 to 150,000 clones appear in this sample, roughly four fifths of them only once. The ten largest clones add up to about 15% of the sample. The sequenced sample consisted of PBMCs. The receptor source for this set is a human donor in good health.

The CDR3 nucleotides are TGTGCCAGCAGCCCCTGGACAGGGGCAGGCTACGAGCAGTACTTC. Protein sequence: CASSPWTGAGYEQYF. V usage is TRBV7-9 and J usage is TRBJ2-7, with 9 bases that match TRBD1. From germline, CDR1 is SEHNR and CDR2 FQNEAQ (reference sequence). The CDR3 is made up of 15 amino acids. Trimming removed 5 bases from V and 3 bases from J; junction bases left unmatched: 8.

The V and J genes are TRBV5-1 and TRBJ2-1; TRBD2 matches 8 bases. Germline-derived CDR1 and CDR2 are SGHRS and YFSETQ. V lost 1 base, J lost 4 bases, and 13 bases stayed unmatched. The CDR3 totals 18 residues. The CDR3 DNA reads TGCGCCAGCAGCTTGTTGTTAGCGGGGATTGACCTGTACAATGAGCAGTTCTTC. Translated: CASSLLLAGIDLYNEQFF. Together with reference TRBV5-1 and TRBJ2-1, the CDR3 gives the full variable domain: KAGVTQTPRYLIKTRGQQVTLSCSPISGHRSVSWYQQTPGQGLQFLFEYFSETQRNKGNFPGRFSGRQFSNSRSEMNVSTLELGDSALYLCASSLLLAGIDLYNEQFFGPGTRLTVL.